The sequence of this TCR beta chain was determined in a study of patients and donors after allogeneic stem cell transplantation. TCRdb recomputed calls from the RT-PCR reads with MiXCR, one row per CDR3 protein. In the table there are 17,000 or so distinct CDR3 sequences, approximately 25% of which are singletons. Per the germline V gene, CDR1 is MGHRA and CDR2 is YSYEKL. The CDR3 runs to 18 residues. Trimming took 4 bases from V and 0 from J; bases not matched to a gene: 5. The sample holds a few counts of this clonotype. Sequencing used blood, either unsorted or a sorted T cell fraction (not recorded which). This chain uses TRBV4-1 with TRBJ2-4, with 14 bases aligning to TRBD2. This TCR was sampled from a human donor who was either an allogeneic HSCT recipient or a stem cell or donor lymphocyte infusion donor (not recorded which). It is not recorded whose cells these are; they may come from a transplant donor. CDR3 sequence (DNA): TGCGCCAGCAGCCCCGGACTAGCGGGGGGAATAGCCAAAAACATTCAGTACTTC. Translated: CASSPGLAGGIAKNIQYF.